This TCR beta chain was identified during a study of cytomegalovirus exposure and HLA in healthy donors. Germline V gene lookup returns CDR1 MNHEY and CDR2 SVGAGI. The J segment lost 5 bases and the V segment lost 8 bases, leaving 3 bases of the junction unmatched. CDR3 length: 12 amino acids. Use of 60 Vbeta and 13 Jbeta primers characterized the PCR. Sequencing was performed with immunoSEQ multiplex PCR; in TCRdb, only in-frame clones are kept and a portion is missing. The sample lists about 190,000 clones, roughly 83% occurring once. The chain carries TRBV6-5 and TRBJ1-5, with 7 bases fitting TRBD1. Sequencing used PBMCs. This receptor was identified in a woman aged 45-60 years in good health and CMV-seronegative. The CDR3 DNA reads as TGTGCCAGCCGACAGGGCGATCAGCCCCAGCATTTT. This encodes CASRQGDQPQHF.